The sequence of this T cell receptor beta chain was determined in a study of breast tumors, draining lymph nodes, adjacent tissues. This clonotype has ten or more counts. What it binds is unknown. Study outcomes and limitations: Data only fit, rather than demonstrated, lymph node origin of most tumor T cells. Tumor repertoires ranked between lymph nodes and nontumor tissue in diversity, with V and J gene preferences. Tumor and nontumor repertoires were significantly more similar in luminal-like than in basal-like breast cancer.

The V and J ends lost 0 bases and 3 bases, in that order; junction bases with no gene match: 8. This CDR3 is built from 17 residues. Germline V CDR1 and CDR2: SGHNT, YYREEE (reference sequence). Via MiXCR, TCRdb re-called the multiplex PCR reads, giving one row per CDR3 protein. Among 20,000 to 25,000 distinct CDR3 sequences listed, under 30% were seen once. The genes are TRBV5-4 and TRBJ2-7; 11 nucleotides align to TRBD2. This sequence was found in a female donor with breast cancer. Some clones in this sample may be carry-over from other donors' samples. The sample was breast tumor tissue. The chain's CDR3 is CASSLGIAGGEFYEQYF. DNA for the CDR3: TGTGCCAGCAGCTTGGGAATAGCGGGAGGGGAGTTCTACGAGCAGTACTTC.